What follows are 18 T cell receptor beta chains derived from one specimen sequenced in a study of T-cell memory formation after mild COVID-19. TCRdb analysed the 5' RACE reads with MiXCR anew, one entry per CDR3 protein. This table holds some 65,000 distinct CDR3 sequences, approximately 15% found once. The sequenced sample consisted of PBMCs or a T cell subset sorted from them (not recorded which). Receptors originate from an adult woman who had mild COVID-19 (a few samples of this study predate the infection). Cell type and time point are not known.

In its sample, this clonotype was seen a few times. The rearrangement uses TRBV7-9 and TRBJ1-1, with a possible D match to TRBD1 (6 bases). V lost 4 bases to trimming and J lost 10 bases, with 13 bases between them. The CDR3 extends over 12 amino acids. Per germline, CDR1 SEHNR and CDR2 FQNEAQ (reference sequence). CDR3: CASSSGQLTAFF. The CDR3 coding sequence is TGTGCCAGCAGCTCCGGACAGTTGACAGCTTTCTTT.

There are a few counts of this clonotype. A read error may account for a junction end that differs from germline. This chain connects TRBV7-7 to TRBJ2-7; 9 positions agree with TRBD1. There are 13 residues in the CDR3. CDR1 SSHAT and CDR2 FNYEAQ come from the germline V gene (reference sequence). In nucleotides, the CDR3 is TGTGCTAGCAGCTTATGGACAGGGGACGAGCAGTACTTC. Translated, it gives CASSLWTGDEQYF.

V gene TRBV4-3 combines with J gene TRBJ2-7; 8 bases line up with TRBD2. V lost 1 base and J lost 2; bases outside the gene matches: 16. The length of the CDR3 is 19 residues. The germline V gene has CDR1 LGHNA and CDR2 YSLEER. CDR3 sequence: CASSQGYLAGILSTYEQYF. CDR3 bases: TGCGCCAGCAGCCAAGGATACCTAGCGGGCATCCTTTCGACCTACGAGCAGTACTTC.

This clonotype appeared a few times. The V gene is TRBV7-3, the J gene TRBJ1-1; D ambiguous. The CDR3 has 18 residues. The V gene lost 2 bases and the J gene lost 1 base, with 20 bases spanning the gap. Per germline, CDR1 SGHTA and CDR2 FQGTGA. CDR3 in DNA: TGTGCCAGCAGCTTATACGGTCCCACCGGCTGGTCGAACACTGAAGCTTTCTTT. Its protein is CASSLYGPTGWSNTEAFF.

This clonotype was counted a few times. One end of the junction is discordant with germline, which a read error may explain. The chain is built from TRBV20-1 and TRBJ1-1; no clear D gene. This CDR3 comprises 15 residues. Germline V gene data show CDR1 as DFQATT and CDR2 as SNEGSKA (reference sequence). Here the CDR3 reads CSATPWERLNTEAFF. CDR3 sequence (DNA): TGCAGTGCTACCCCTTGGGAGAGGCTGAATACTGAAGCTTTCTTT.

This clonotype was seen only a few times. The genes are TRBV7-2 and TRBJ2-3; D gene unclear. The CDR3 extends over 12 amino acids. V lost 5 bases to trimming and J lost 5 bases, with 8 bases between them. Germline CDR1 is SGHTA and CDR2 is FQGNSA. CDR3 region: CASSQEVDTQYF. In nucleotides, the CDR3 is TGTGCCAGCAGCCAAGAGGTAGATACGCAGTATTTT.

The J gene is TRBJ2-1, the V gene TRBV29-1, with 11 nucleotides matching TRBD1. Germline values: CDR1 SQVTM, CDR2 ANQGSEA. The V and J ends lost 7 bases and 4 bases, in that order; junction bases with no gene match: 3. The CDR3 is 13 amino acids. CDR3 protein: CSAGTGGYNEQFF. CDR3 nucleotides: TGCAGCGCAGGGACAGGGGGGTACAATGAGCAGTTCTTC.

The rearrangement links TRBV7-9 to TRBJ2-7, with D perhaps matching TRBD2 (5 bases). Between the trimmed V and J ends, which lost 5 bases and 6 bases, there was a span of 11 bases. The CDR3 totals 12 residues. CDR1 and CDR2 from the germline V gene are SEHNR and FQNEAQ (reference sequence). The CDR3 sequence is CASSPTGFEQYF. In DNA form, the CDR3 reads TGTGCCAGCAGCCCCACGGGGTTCGAGCAGTACTTC.

As to this clonotype: This may be a read error: a much more frequent sequence differs by one nucleotide. The chain employs TRBV9 and TRBJ2-1; 11 nucleotides match TRBD2. V gave up 3 bases and J gave up 8 bases; unmatched junction bases: 7. The CDR3 has 15 amino acids. Germline values: CDR1 SGDLS, CDR2 YYNGEE. The CDR3 DNA reads TGTGCCAGCAGCGCTACTAGCGGGGGCCACGATGAGCAGTTCTTC. Residues: CASSATSGGHDEQFF.

The chain's CDR3 is CASSLLAGGPGEQFF. The CDR3, as DNA: TGTGCCAGCAGCCTACTAGCGGGAGGCCCCGGTGAGCAGTTCTTC. The chain joins TRBV5-4 to TRBJ2-1; 12 positions match TRBD2. The V gene's germline CDR1 is SGHNT and CDR2 YYREEE (reference sequence). The CDR3 has 15 residues. Unmatched junction bases numbered 8, after V lost 4 bases and J lost 9 bases.

The V call is TRBV15, the J call TRBJ2-2; no clear D. The CDR3 spans 11 residues. V lost 0 bases, J lost 7 bases, and 0 bases lay in between. Germline V gene data show CDR1 as LNHNV and CDR2 as YYDKDF (reference sequence). The CDR3 region is CATSRDGELFF. In DNA, the CDR3 is TGTGCCACCAGCAGAGACGGGGAGCTGTTTTTT.

The chain recombines TRBV5-4 with TRBJ2-3; D could derive from TRBD1 or TRBD2 (6 bases each). The CDR3 covers 14 residues. Germline loops: CDR1 SGHNT, CDR2 YYREEE (reference sequence). The ends were cut back, 2 bases at V and 6 bases at J, with 13 bases in the middle. DNA for the CDR3: TGTGCCAGCAGCTTTAAAGGGGGAGGTGATACGCAGTATTTT. This codes for CASSFKGGGDTQYF.

This clonotype was recorded a few times. The chain carries TRBV9 and TRBJ2-3; 10 bases agree with TRBD2. The CDR3 sequence is 16 residues long. J lost 2 bases, V lost 4 bases, and 7 bases had no gene match. The germline CDR1 and CDR2 sequences are SGDLS and YYNGEE. This CDR3 is CASSTGLAVFTDTQYF. The CDR3 bases are TGTGCCAGCAGCACAGGACTAGCGGTGTTCACAGATACGCAGTATTTT.

This clonotype was counted a few times. J is TRBJ2-1 and V is TRBV7-9; 10 positions match TRBD2. The CDR3 has 16 amino acids. Germline CDR1 and CDR2: SEHNR and FQNEAQ (reference sequence). V was pared by 5 bases and J by 2 bases, with 6 bases of the junction left unmatched. CDR3 residues: CASSPTTSGPYNEQFF. In nucleotides, the CDR3 is TGTGCCAGCAGCCCAACGACTAGCGGGCCCTACAATGAGCAGTTCTTC.

V usage is TRBV24-1 and J usage is TRBJ2-1, with TRBD2 matching over 7 bases. This CDR3 is 16 amino acids long. After removal of 5 bases from V and 3 bases from J, the junction contained 9 bases not matched to a gene. Germline-derived CDR1 and CDR2 are KGHDR and SFDVKD. CDR3 in amino acids: CATSAGLVDNYNEQFF. The CDR3 DNA follows: TGTGCCACCAGTGCCGGACTAGTTGACAACTACAATGAGCAGTTCTTC.

The chain couples TRBV4-3 to TRBJ2-7; D is unresolved. Trimming left V 4 bases short and J 2 bases short, with 12 bases between. This CDR3 contains 14 residues. Germline-derived CDR1 and CDR2 are LGHNA and YSLEER. CDR3 sequence (DNA): TGCGCCAGCAGCCCGGGTCCTAAAACCTACGAGCAGTACTTC. Protein sequence: CASSPGPKTYEQYF.

This chain joins TRBV24-1 and TRBJ2-1; D may be TRBD2 (5 bases). The germline V gene has CDR1 KGHDR and CDR2 SFDVKD. CDR3 length equals 14 residues. Trimming cost V 3 bases and J 10 bases, with 15 bases left between them. The CDR3 DNA is TGTGCCACCAGTGATCCCCCCGGGGTTGGGGAGCAGTTCTTC. Its translation is CATSDPPGVGEQFF.

This clonotype appeared a few times. V is TRBV12-3 or TRBV12-4 and J is TRBJ2-3, with D tentatively TRBD2 (5 bases). The CDR3 is 13 residues long. V lost 10 bases, J lost 2 bases, and 13 bases lay in between. The CDR3 here is CATRTRPTDTQYF. In nucleotides, the CDR3 is TGTGCCACCCGGACTCGGCCCACAGATACGCAGTATTTT.